The clone carrying this T cell receptor (beta chain) showed up just once. These data originate in a study of T cell changes during pregnancy in multiple sclerosis. The method was immunoSEQ multiplex PCR; TCRdb's version includes in-frame clones alone and lacks a portion of them. The sample shows roughly 13,000 clones, more than 85% of them seen only once. Germline loops: CDR1 SGDLS, CDR2 YYNGEE. This CDR3 is 13 amino acids long. V lost 1 base to trimming and J lost 2 bases, with 7 bases between them. The chain uses TRBV9 and TRBJ2-7, with D perhaps matching TRBD1 (5 bases). This TCR derives from a female donor in good health, enrolled as a control in a pregnancy study. This specimen consisted of peripheral blood, obtained in the second trimester of pregnancy. CDR3 sequence (DNA): TGTGCCAGCAGCGTAAGGGGCACCTACGAGCAGTACTTC. It translates to CASSVRGTYEQYF. The whole variable domain, remainder taken from reference TRBV9 and TRBJ2-7, is DSGVTQTPKHLITATGQRVTLRCSPRSGDLSVYWYQQSLDQGLQFLIQYYNGEERAKGNILERFSAQQFPDLHSELNLSSLELGDSALYFCASSVRGTYEQYFGPGTRLTVT.